Below, 8 T cell receptor beta chains from the same sample are listed, as sequenced in a study of blood T cell repertoires in COVID-19. Sequencing used immunoSEQ multiplex PCR; TCRdb keeps in-frame clones, though not all of them. The data contain 220,000 or so clones, approximately 86% of them singletons. Sequenced sample: PBMCs or T cells enriched from blood (not recorded which). The receptors here all came from a woman in her forties or fifties with acute COVID-19.

The chain carries TRBV5-6 and TRBJ1-6; D perhaps matches TRBD1 (6 bases). The CDR3 length is 15 residues. CDR1 is SGHDT and CDR2 is YYEEEE in the germline V gene. Trimming took 3 bases from V and 6 from J, leaving 13 bases between them. The CDR3 DNA follows: TGTGCCAGCAGCTGGGGGCTCGGGGCTAATTCACCCCTCCACTTT. Translating gives CASSWGLGANSPLHF.

V and J are TRBV29-1 and TRBJ2-1; a weak D match, TRBD2 (7 bases). Germline V gene sequence: CDR1 SQVTM, CDR2 ANQGSEA. This CDR3 has 12 amino acids. The V gene lost 4 bases and the J gene lost 6 bases, with 10 bases spanning the gap. CDR3 DNA: TGCAGCGTTGTCGGGGGGCCCAATGAGCAGTTCTTC. Its translation is CSVVGGPNEQFF.

This chain links TRBV10-3 with TRBJ1-3; no definite D call. CDR3 length equals 16 residues. Germline CDR1 reads ENHRY; CDR2 reads SYGVKD. The germline V and J ends were trimmed by 0 bases and 0 bases, with 9 bases remaining between them. This chain's CDR3 is CAISESRGNSGNTIYF. The CDR3 nucleotides are TGTGCCATCAGTGAGTCACGGGGAAACTCTGGAAACACCATATATTTT.

The gene calls are TRBV9 and TRBJ1-1; the match to TRBD1 covers 7 bases. CDR1 is SGDLS, CDR2 YYNGEE, per germline. The CDR3 is 16 amino acids. Trimming took 3 bases from V and 0 from J; bases not matched to a gene: 8. CDR3 protein: CASSATGAGMNTEAFF. Here the CDR3 DNA reads TGTGCCAGCAGCGCTACAGGGGCAGGGATGAACACTGAAGCTTTCTTT.

This clone was found a few times. The chain uses TRBV7-9 and TRBJ1-2, with D perhaps matching TRBD1 (5 bases). Trimming stripped 5 bases from V and 4 bases from J, with 11 bases between. This CDR3 is 13 amino acids long. The germline gives CDR1 SEHNR, CDR2 FQNEAQ (reference sequence). The DNA for the CDR3 is TGTGCCAGCAGCCTTATGACAGCCTATGGCTACACCTTC. This codes for CASSLMTAYGYTF.

This clone was seen a single time. V usage is TRBV3-1 (or the pseudogene TRBV3-2) and J usage is TRBJ2-1; 9 bases line up with TRBD2. The CDR3 spans 15 residues. CDR1 LGHDT and CDR2 YNNKEL come from the germline V gene (reference sequence). The junction had 15 bases not matched to a gene; V was cut back by 6 bases and J by 12 bases. This CDR3 is CASSPSGTALSRQFF. In DNA form, the CDR3 reads TGTGCCAGCAGTCCTAGCGGGACTGCTCTTAGCAGGCAGTTCTTC.

The V call is TRBV5-5, the J call TRBJ2-7, with a tentative D call TRBD1 (5 bases). V was shortened by 2 bases and J by 2 bases, with 11 bases between the two germline ends. CDR3 length: 14 amino acids. CDR1 is SGHKS, CDR2 YYEKEE, per germline (reference sequence). CDR3 nucleotides: TGTGCCAGCAGCTTTGCAGGGCCTACCTACGAGCAGTACTTC. It yields the protein CASSFAGPTYEQYF. Based on the CDR3 plus reference TRBV5-5 and TRBJ2-7, the full variable domain is DAGVTQSPTHLIKTRGQQVTLRCSPISGHKSVSWYQQVLGQGPQFIFQYYEKEERGRGNFPDRFSARQFPNYSSELNVNALLLGDSALYLCASSFAGPTYEQYFGPGTRLTVT.

The chain carries TRBV12-5 and TRBJ1-1; the D gene is possibly TRBD1 (5 bases). The V gene lost 7 bases and the J gene lost 1 base, with 13 bases spanning the gap. The CDR3 runs 14 residues. The germline gives CDR1 LGHNT, CDR2 FRNRAP. The CDR3 loop is CASAVGGTNTEAFF. The DNA of the CDR3 is TGTGCTAGTGCAGTGGGGGGGACGAACACTGAAGCTTTCTTT. Full variable domain (remainder filled in from reference TRBV12-5 and TRBJ1-1): DARVTQTPRHKVTEMGQEVTMRCQPILGHNTVFWYRQTMMQGLELLAYFRNRAPLDDSGMPKDRFSAEMPDATLATLKIQPSEPRDSAVYFCASAVGGTNTEAFFGQGTRLTVV.